The rows below give T cell receptor beta chains drawn from one sample of a study of cytomegalovirus exposure and HLA in healthy donors. Libraries were prepared by immunoSEQ multiplex PCR; TCRdb keeps only in-frame clonotypes and omits some of them. Found here are 45,000 to 65,000 clones, around 70% of them singletons; the top ten hold roughly 2.9%. The sequencing input was PBMCs. The receptors originated from a young man in good health and CMV-seronegative. The CDR3 runs from the conserved cysteine through the conserved F or W. D genes are given only for firm matches. Expanded clones are given a class, and other clones once, few, many or no size at all.

d_call j_call v_call clone_size cdr3_aa cdr3_nt
TRBD2 TRBJ2-7 TRBV4-3 - CASSLGLAGGPTYEQYF TGCGCCAGCAGCCTCGGACTAGCGGGAGGCCCGACCTACGAGCAGTACTTC
TRBD1 TRBJ1-1 TRBV30 - CAWSVGTGVKAEAFF TGTGCCTGGAGTGTAGGGACAGGGGTGAAAGCTGAAGCTTTCTTT
TRBD1 TRBJ1-4 TRBV7-8 - CASSFGQGNEKLFF TGTGCCAGCAGCTTCGGACAGGGGAATGAAAAACTGTTTTTT
- TRBJ2-1 TRBV28 few CASSDAGYNEQFF TGTGCCAGCAGTGACGCCGGGTACAATGAGCAGTTCTTC
- TRBJ2-7 TRBV7-3 few CASSQDSSYEQYF TGTGCCAGCAGCCAGGACAGCTCCTACGAGCAGTACTTC
- TRBJ2-7 TRBV30 - CAWSVPSNLYEQYF TGTGCCTGGAGTGTACCTAGCAATCTTTACGAGCAGTACTTC
TRBD2 TRBJ2-1 TRBV7-7 - CASSPTATSGSYNEQFF TGTGCTAGCAGCCCCACCGCGACTAGCGGGAGCTACAATGAGCAGTTCTTC
- TRBJ1-2 TRBV28 few CASRKVEVYGYTF TGTGCCAGCAGGAAGGTGGAGGTCTATGGCTACACCTTC
TRBD1 TRBJ1-2 TRBV28 - CASRRQGAMRYTF TGTGCCAGCAGACGACAGGGCGCTATGCGCTACACCTTC
- TRBJ1-1 TRBV5-1 medium-sized CASSSRGGYTEAFF TGCGCCAGCAGCAGTAGAGGGGGATACACTGAAGCTTTCTTT
TRBD2 TRBJ2-3 TRBV25-1 - CASSESIAGSTDTQYF TGTGCCAGCAGTGAATCCATAGCGGGTAGCACAGATACGCAGTATTTT
- TRBJ2-7 TRBV4-3 - CASSQDVRQGSNEQYF TGCGCCAGCAGCCAAGACGTACGGCAGGGGTCCAACGAGCAGTACTTC